Listed below are T cell receptor beta chains from one sample, sequenced in a study of cytomegalovirus exposure and HLA in healthy donors. Clones were read by immunoSEQ multiplex PCR, and TCRdb kept only the in-frame ones, dropping some. In total, the table holds around 70,000 clones. Sequencing was done on a sample of PBMCs. All receptors derive from a woman in her forties in good health and CMV-seropositive. Both conserved end residues are part of each CDR3. D genes are given only for firm matches.

V,D,J,DNA,CDR3
TRBV5-1,TRBD2,TRBJ2-3,TGCGCCAGCCGACGGACTAGCGGCACAGATACGCAGTATTTT,CASRRTSGTDTQYF
TRBV28,NA,TRBJ1-1,TGTGCCAGCAATCCTTCGACAGCCCCCCGGACAGCTTTCTTT,CASNPSTAPRTAFF
TRBV18,NA,TRBJ1-5,TGTGCCAGCTCACCATCTCGGGGGAGCAATCAGCCCCAGCATTTT,CASSPSRGSNQPQHF
TRBV7-3,TRBD2,TRBJ2-3,TGTGCCAGCAGCCTGTCGACTAGCGGGGGGGCAGATACGCAGTATTTT,CASSLSTSGGADTQYF
TRBV7-6,TRBD2,TRBJ2-5,TGTGCCAGCAGCTTGGGGGCGGGGGGATCCCAAGAGACCCAGTACTTC,CASSLGAGGSQETQYF
TRBV11-2,TRBD1,TRBJ2-1,TGTGCCAGCAGTACAGGGGGCTGGAAAGATGAGCAGTTCTTC,CASSTGGWKDEQFF
TRBV25-1,NA,TRBJ2-7,TGTGCCAGCAGTGAATTTCGGCCCGACACCTACGAGCAGTACTTC,CASSEFRPDTYEQYF
TRBV25-1,NA,TRBJ1-3,TGTGCCAGCAGTGAATATGAGGGCCTCGGTGGAAACACCATATACTTT,CASSEYEGLGGNTIYF
TRBV9,TRBD1,TRBJ1-2,TGTGCCAGCAGCGCCGGACAGGGGGCGGGCTATGGCTACACCTTC,CASSAGQGAGYGYTF
TRBV7-3,TRBD1,TRBJ1-2,TGTGCCAGCAGCTTGGACAGGGACTATGGCTACACCTTC,CASSLDRDYGYTF
TRBV27,NA,TRBJ2-1,TGTGCCAGCAGTTTACGTGCGGGAAGTTTAGGGAATGAGCAGTTCTTC,CASSLRAGSLGNEQFF
TRBV7-9,NA,TRBJ1-2,TGTGCCAGCAGCTTAGCAGCAGGGATTAACTATGGCTACACCTTC,CASSLAAGINYGYTF
TRBV4-1,NA,TRBJ1-1,TGCGCCAGCAGCCCGCAGGGGTTGAACACTGAAGCTTTCTTT,CASSPQGLNTEAFF
TRBV6-4,NA,TRBJ2-1,TGTGCCAGCAGTGATTGGCTAGCTAGTGAGCAGTTCTTC,CASSDWLASEQFF
TRBV7-8,TRBD1,TRBJ1-6,TGTGCCAGCGTTGGGACAGGAGGCTCACCCCTCCACTTT,CASVGTGGSPLHF
TRBV6-5,NA,TRBJ1-2,TGTGCCAGCAGTTACTCGCGAGGGGGTGGGTATGGCTACACCTTC,CASSYSRGGGYGYTF
TRBV7-9,NA,TRBJ1-4,TGTGCCAGCAGCGCCTACAGGGCAACTAATGAAAAACTGTTTTTT,CASSAYRATNEKLFF
TRBV19,NA,TRBJ2-5,TGTGCCAGTAGTATTTACAGGACAGTACAAGAGACCCAGTACTTC,CASSIYRTVQETQYF
TRBV5-1,NA,TRBJ2-1,TGCGCCAGCTCCAGGGGTGACAGGTACAATGAGCAGTTCTTC,CASSRGDRYNEQFF
TRBV10-3,TRBD1,TRBJ2-5,TGTGCCACCCTGGACAGGTCTGGAATTGAGACCCAGTACTTC,CATLDRSGIETQYF
TRBV28,TRBD2,TRBJ2-7,TGTGCCAGCAGTCTAAACCCCTTAGCGGGTCCCTACGAGCAGTACTTC,CASSLNPLAGPYEQYF
TRBV7-9,NA,TRBJ2-6,TGTGCCAGCAGCTTAGTACGCCGGAGCTCTGGGGCCAACGTCCTGACTTTC,CASSLVRRSSGANVLTF
TRBV13,TRBD1,TRBJ1-1,TGTGCCAGCAGCTCGGACAGGACTGAAGCTTTCTTT,CASSSDRTEAFF
TRBV7-9,TRBD1,TRBJ2-7,TGTGCCAGCAGCTTAATAAATTTGACAGGGGTCCACGAGCAGTACTTC,CASSLINLTGVHEQYF
TRBV5-1,TRBD2,TRBJ2-5,TGCGCCAGCAGCTTGGATCGGGGGGGGGCCGAGACCCAGTACTTC,CASSLDRGGAETQYF
TRBV28,NA,TRBJ2-5,TGTGCCAGCAGTTTACTTGAACCTCGGGAGACCCAGTACTTC,CASSLLEPRETQYF
TRBV5-1,NA,TRBJ2-2,TGCGCCAGCAGCTTGGGGCTAGCCGTCGGGGAGCTGTTTTTT,CASSLGLAVGELFF
TRBV5-4,TRBD2,TRBJ2-3,TGTGCCACCGACCCAGGGAGAACTAGCGGGGGGTCGACCGACACAGATACGCAGTATTTT,CATDPGRTSGGSTDTDTQYF
TRBV5-6,TRBD1,TRBJ2-6,TGTGCCAGCAGCTTGGTTTCGCAGGGGGCGTGGGGGGCCAACGTCCTGACTTTC,CASSLVSQGAWGANVLTF
TRBV7-9,NA,TRBJ2-1,TGTGCCAGCACCTTTCTGGGGGGGGCCCCCCATGAGCAGTTCTTC,CASTFLGGAPHEQFF
TRBV19,NA,TRBJ1-1,TGTGCCAGTAGTATCCGGTACACTGAAGCTTTCTTT,CASSIRYTEAFF
TRBV28,TRBD2,TRBJ2-5,TGTGCCAGTCTAGCGGGAGATGATGAGACCCAGTACTTC,CASLAGDDETQYF
TRBV27,TRBD1,TRBJ2-2,TGTGCCAGCAGCTCTCCCCTAGGACAGGGTGCCGGGGAGCTGTTTTTT,CASSSPLGQGAGELFF
TRBV13,TRBD2,TRBJ2-3,TGTGCCAGCAGCTTAGGGGGACTAGCGACAGATACGCAGTATTTT,CASSLGGLATDTQYF
TRBV7-2,TRBD1,TRBJ1-2,TGTGCCAGCAGCTTAGGCGGGCAGGGGGTCTATGGCTACACCTTC,CASSLGGQGVYGYTF
TRBV5-1,NA,TRBJ1-1,TGCGCCAGCAGCCCCTCGCGGGCAGGGGTGAACACTGAAGCTTTCTTT,CASSPSRAGVNTEAFF
TRBV15,NA,TRBJ2-6,TGTGCCACCAGCAGAGCACTAGACAGGCCCTCTGGGGCCAACGTCCTGACTTTC,CATSRALDRPSGANVLTF
TRBV2,NA,TRBJ1-1,TGTGCCAGCAGTGTACTAATGAACACTGAAGCTTTCTTT,CASSVLMNTEAFF
TRBV27,NA,TRBJ2-3,TGTGCCAGCAGATCAATCACAGATACGCAGTATTTT,CASRSITDTQYF
TRBV7-9,TRBD2,TRBJ2-5,TGTGCCACCTACCACCGGGGGGTCCAAGAGACCCAGTACTTC,CATYHRGVQETQYF
TRBV27,NA,TRBJ1-1,TGTGCCAGCAGGCTATCGGGGGGCACTGAAGCTTTCTTT,CASRLSGGTEAFF
TRBV5-8,NA,TRBJ2-5,TGTGCCAGCAGCTTCCCAGGTATGAGCCCCCCGGGGGAGCAGTACTTC,CASSFPGMSPPGEQYF
TRBV7-9,NA,TRBJ1-4,TGTGCCAGCAGCTTAGGAAGGCTTCGTGGGGGGGCGACTGAAAAACTGTTTTTT,CASSLGRLRGGATEKLFF
TRBV7-2,TRBD2,TRBJ2-1,TGTGCCAGCAGCCAGTCCCTCGTAGCGGGGGGGCTAGGTGAGCAGTTCTTC,CASSQSLVAGGLGEQFF
TRBV6-5,TRBD1,TRBJ1-3,TGTGCCAGCAGCCGACAGGGGAGCTCTGGAAACACCATATATTTT,CASSRQGSSGNTIYF
TRBV7-2,TRBD2,TRBJ2-5,TGTGCCAGCAGCCCCCAAGCGAGGGCTAGCGGGTACCAAGAGACCCAGTACTTC,CASSPQARASGYQETQYF
TRBV14,NA,TRBJ1-1,TGTGCCAGCAGCCACCAAAACCTGAGGGCCGACACTGAAGCTTTCTTT,CASSHQNLRADTEAFF
TRBV6-5,NA,TRBJ1-4,TGTGCCAGCAGTTTCAGGAATGCAACTAATGAAAAACTGTTTTTT,CASSFRNATNEKLFF
TRBV6-6,NA,TRBJ1-2,TGTGCCAGCACCTATAACGGGGGGGTGTCGGACTATGGCTACACCTTC,CASTYNGGVSDYGYTF
TRBV25-1,TRBD1,TRBJ2-7,TGTGCCAGCAGTCCTGTACCGGGACAGGGGTCCCACGAGCAGTACTTC,CASSPVPGQGSHEQYF
TRBV5-1,TRBD2,TRBJ2-1,TGCGCCAGCATTGGGGTAGCGGGAGCGAATGAGCAGTTCTTC,CASIGVAGANEQFF
TRBV18,TRBD1,TRBJ1-1,TGTGCCAGCTCACGACTCGCGCCGGGACAGGGGGGCATGAACACTGAAGCTTTCTTT,CASSRLAPGQGGMNTEAFF
TRBV7-9,TRBD1,TRBJ1-1,TGTGCCAGCAGCGCCTGGGACAGGGGATTCACTGAAGCTTTCTTT,CASSAWDRGFTEAFF
TRBV5-4,TRBD2,TRBJ2-1,TGTGCCAGCAGCTGGTTAGCGGGGGGGCTAGGCGAGCAGTTCTTC,CASSWLAGGLGEQFF